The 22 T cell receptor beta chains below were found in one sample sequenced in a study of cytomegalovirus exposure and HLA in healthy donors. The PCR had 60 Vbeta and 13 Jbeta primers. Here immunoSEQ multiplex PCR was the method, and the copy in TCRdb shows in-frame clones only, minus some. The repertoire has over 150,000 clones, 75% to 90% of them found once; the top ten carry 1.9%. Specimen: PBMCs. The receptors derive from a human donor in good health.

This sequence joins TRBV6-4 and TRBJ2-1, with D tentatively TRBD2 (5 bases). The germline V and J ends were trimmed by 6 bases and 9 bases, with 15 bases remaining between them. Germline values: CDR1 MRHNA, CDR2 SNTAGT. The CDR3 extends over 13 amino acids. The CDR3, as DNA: TGTGCCAGCAGCAAGACGGGGTCGGGTGAGCAGTTCTTC. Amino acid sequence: CASSKTGSGEQFF.

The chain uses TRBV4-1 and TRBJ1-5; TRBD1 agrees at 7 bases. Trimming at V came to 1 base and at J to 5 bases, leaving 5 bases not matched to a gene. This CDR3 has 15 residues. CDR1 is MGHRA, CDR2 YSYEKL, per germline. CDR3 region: CASSQATTGHQPQHF. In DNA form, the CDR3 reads TGCGCCAGCAGCCAAGCGACGACAGGGCATCAGCCCCAGCATTTT.

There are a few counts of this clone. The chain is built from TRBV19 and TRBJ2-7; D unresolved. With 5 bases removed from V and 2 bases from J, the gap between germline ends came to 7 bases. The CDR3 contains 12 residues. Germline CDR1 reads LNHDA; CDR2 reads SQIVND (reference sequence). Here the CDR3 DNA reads TGTGCCAGTAGTCCCCCTGCCTACGAGCAGTACTTC. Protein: CASSPPAYEQYF.

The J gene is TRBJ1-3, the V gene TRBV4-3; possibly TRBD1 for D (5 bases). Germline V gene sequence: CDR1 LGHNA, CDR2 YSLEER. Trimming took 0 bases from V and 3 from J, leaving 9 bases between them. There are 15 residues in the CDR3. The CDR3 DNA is TGCGCCAGCAGCCAAGATTCGGGGGTTGGAAACACCATATATTTT. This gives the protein CASSQDSGVGNTIYF.

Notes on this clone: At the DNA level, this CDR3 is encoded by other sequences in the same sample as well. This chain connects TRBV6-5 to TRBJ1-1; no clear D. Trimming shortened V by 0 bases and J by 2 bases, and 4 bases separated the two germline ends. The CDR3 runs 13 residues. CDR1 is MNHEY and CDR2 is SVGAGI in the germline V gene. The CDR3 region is CASSYSANTEAFF. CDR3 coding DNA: TGTGCCAGCAGTTACTCGGCCAACACTGAAGCTTTCTTT.

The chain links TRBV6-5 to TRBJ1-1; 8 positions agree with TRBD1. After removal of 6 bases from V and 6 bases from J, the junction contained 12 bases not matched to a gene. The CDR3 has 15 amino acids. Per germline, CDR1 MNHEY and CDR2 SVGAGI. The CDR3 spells CASSRPGQAISEAFF. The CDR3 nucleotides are TGTGCCAGCAGCCGACCGGGACAGGCAATATCTGAAGCTTTCTTT.

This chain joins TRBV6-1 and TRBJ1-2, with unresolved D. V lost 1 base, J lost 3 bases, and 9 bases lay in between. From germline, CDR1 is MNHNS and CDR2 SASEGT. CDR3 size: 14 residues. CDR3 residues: CASSEEAGYYGYTF. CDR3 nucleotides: TGTGCCAGCAGTGAAGAGGCGGGGTACTATGGCTACACCTTC.

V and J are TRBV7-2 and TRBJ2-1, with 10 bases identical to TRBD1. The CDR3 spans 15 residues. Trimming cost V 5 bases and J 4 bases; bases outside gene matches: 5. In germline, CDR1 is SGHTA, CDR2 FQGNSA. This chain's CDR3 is CASSPGQGLYNEQFF. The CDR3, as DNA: TGTGCCAGCAGCCCGGGACAGGGGTTGTACAATGAGCAGTTCTTC.

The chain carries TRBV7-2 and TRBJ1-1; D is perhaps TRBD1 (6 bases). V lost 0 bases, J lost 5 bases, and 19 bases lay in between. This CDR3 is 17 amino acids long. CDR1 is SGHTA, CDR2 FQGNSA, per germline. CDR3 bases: TGTGCCAGCAGCTTAGCGCAGGACAGTTCACGGGATACTGAAGCTTTCTTT. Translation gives CASSLAQDSSRDTEAFF. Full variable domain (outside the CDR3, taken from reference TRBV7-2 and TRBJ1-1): GAGVSQSPSNKVTEKGKDVELRCDPISGHTALYWYRQSLGQGLEFLIYFQGNSAPDKSGLPSDRFSAERTGGSVSTLTIQRTQQEDSAVYLCASSLAQDSSRDTEAFFGQGTRLTVV.

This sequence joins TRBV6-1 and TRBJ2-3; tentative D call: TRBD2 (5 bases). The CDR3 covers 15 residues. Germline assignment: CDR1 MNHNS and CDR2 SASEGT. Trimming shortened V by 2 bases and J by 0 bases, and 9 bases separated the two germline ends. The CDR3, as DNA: TGTGCCAGCAGTGAACGCGGCGGGAGCACAGATACGCAGTATTTT. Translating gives CASSERGGSTDTQYF.

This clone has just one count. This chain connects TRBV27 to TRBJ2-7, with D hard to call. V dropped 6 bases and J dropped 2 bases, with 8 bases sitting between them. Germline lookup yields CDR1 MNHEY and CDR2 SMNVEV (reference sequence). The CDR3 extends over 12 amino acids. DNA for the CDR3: TGTGCCAGCAGGGGTAGCCCCTACGAGCAGTACTTC. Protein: CASRGSPYEQYF.

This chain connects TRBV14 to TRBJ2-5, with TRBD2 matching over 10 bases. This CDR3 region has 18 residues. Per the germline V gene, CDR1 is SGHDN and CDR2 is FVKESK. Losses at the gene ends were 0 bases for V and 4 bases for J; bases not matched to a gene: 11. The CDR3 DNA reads TGTGCCAGCAGCCAAGAGGTGATAGCGGGGGGCATGGGAGAGACCCAGTACTTC. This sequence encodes CASSQEVIAGGMGETQYF.

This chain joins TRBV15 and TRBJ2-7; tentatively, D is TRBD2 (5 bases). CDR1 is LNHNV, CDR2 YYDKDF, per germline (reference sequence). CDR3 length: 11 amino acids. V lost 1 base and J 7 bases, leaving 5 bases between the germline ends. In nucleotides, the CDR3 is TGTGCCACCAGCAGAGGAGGGGAGCAGTACTTC. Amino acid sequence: CATSRGGEQYF.

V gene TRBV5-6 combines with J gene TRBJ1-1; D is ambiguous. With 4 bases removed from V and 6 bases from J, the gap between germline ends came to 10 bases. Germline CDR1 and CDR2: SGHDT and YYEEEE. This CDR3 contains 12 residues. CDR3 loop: CASSRMGAEAFF. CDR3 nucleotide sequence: TGTGCCAGCAGCCGGATGGGCGCTGAAGCTTTCTTT.

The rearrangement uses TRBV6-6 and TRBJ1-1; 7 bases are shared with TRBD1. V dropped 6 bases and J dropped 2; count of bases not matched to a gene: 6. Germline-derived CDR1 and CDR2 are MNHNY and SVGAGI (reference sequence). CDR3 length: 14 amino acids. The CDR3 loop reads CASSRQGTNTEAFF. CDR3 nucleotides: TGTGCCAGCAGCAGACAGGGAACAAACACTGAAGCTTTCTTT.

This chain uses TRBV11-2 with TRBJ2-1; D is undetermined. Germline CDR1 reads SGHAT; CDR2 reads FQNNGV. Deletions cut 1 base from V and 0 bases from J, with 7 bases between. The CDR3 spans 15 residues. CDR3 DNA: TGTGCCAGCAGCTTAGTGGCTAGCTCCTACAATGAGCAGTTCTTC. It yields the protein CASSLVASSYNEQFF.

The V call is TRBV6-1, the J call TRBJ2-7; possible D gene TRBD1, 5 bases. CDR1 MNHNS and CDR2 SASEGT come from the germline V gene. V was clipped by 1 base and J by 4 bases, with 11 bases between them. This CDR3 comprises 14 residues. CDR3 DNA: TGTGCCAGCAGTGAAGGACAGTTGGGATACGAGCAGTACTTC. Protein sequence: CASSEGQLGYEQYF.

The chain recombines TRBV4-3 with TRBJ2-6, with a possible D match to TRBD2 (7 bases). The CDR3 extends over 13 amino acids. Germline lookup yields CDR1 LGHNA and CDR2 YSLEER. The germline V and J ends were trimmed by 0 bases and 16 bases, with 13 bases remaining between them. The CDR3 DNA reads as TGCGCCAGCAGCCAAGAGGGGGGGCGTTGGCTGACTTTC. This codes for CASSQEGGRWLTF.

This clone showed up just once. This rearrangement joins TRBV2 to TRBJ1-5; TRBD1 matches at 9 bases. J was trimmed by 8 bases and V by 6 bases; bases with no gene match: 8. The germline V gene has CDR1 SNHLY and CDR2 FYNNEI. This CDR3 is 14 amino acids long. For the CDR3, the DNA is TGTGCCAGCAGGAAAGGGACAGGGAGAGAGCCCCAGCATTTT. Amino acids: CASRKGTGREPQHF.

The CDR3 here is CASSVAVQSSPLHF. CDR3 sequence (DNA): TGTGCCAGCAGCGTGGCAGTTCAATCCTCACCCCTCCACTTT. The V call is TRBV7-9, the J call TRBJ1-6, with D uncertain. The CDR3 is 14 amino acids. Between the trimmed V and J ends, which lost 5 bases and 10 bases, there was a span of 15 bases. Germline V gives CDR1 SEHNR, CDR2 FQNEAQ (reference sequence). Full variable domain (rest looked up from reference TRBV7-9 and TRBJ1-6): DTGVSQNPRHKITKRGQNVTFRCDPISEHNRLYWYRQTLGQGPEFLTYFQNEAQLEKSRLLSDRFSAERPKGSFSTLEIQRTEQGDSAMYLCASSVAVQSSPLHFGNGTRLTVT.

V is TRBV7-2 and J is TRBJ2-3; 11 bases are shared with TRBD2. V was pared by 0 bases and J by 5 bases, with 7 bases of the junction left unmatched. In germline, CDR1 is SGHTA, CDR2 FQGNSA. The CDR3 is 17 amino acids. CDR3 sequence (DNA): TGTGCCAGCAGCTTAGCGCAGCGGCTAGCGGGGGGAGATACGCAGTATTTT. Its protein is CASSLAQRLAGGDTQYF. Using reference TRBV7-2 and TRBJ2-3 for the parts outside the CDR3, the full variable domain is GAGVSQSPSNKVTEKGKDVELRCDPISGHTALYWYRQSLGQGLEFLIYFQGNSAPDKSGLPSDRFSAERTGGSVSTLTIQRTQQEDSAVYLCASSLAQRLAGGDTQYFGPGTRLTVL.

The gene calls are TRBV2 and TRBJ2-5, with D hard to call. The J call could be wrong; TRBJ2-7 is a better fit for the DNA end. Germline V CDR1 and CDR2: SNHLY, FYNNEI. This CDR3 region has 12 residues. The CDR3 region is CASSSKYYEQYF. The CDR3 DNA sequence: TGTGCCAGCAGCTCAAAGTACTACGAGCAGTACTTC.